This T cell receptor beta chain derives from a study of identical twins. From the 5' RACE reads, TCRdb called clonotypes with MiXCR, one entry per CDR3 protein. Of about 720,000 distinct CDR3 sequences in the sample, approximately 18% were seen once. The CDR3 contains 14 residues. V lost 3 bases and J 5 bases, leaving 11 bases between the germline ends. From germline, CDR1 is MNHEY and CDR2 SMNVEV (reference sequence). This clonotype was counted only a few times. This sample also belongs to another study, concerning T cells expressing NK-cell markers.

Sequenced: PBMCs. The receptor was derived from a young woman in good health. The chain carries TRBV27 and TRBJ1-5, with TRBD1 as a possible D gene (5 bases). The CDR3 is CASSFSGTDQPQHF. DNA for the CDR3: TGTGCCAGCAGTTTTTCCGGGACGGATCAGCCCCAGCATTTT.